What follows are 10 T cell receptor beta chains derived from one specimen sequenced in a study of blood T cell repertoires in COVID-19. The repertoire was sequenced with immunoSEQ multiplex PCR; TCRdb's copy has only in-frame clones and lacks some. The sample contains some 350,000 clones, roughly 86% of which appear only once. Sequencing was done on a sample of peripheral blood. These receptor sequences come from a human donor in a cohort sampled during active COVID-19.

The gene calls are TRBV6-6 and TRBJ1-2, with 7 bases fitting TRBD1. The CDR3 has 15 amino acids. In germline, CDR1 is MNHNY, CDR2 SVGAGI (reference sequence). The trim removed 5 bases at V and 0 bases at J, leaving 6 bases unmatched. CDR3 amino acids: CASSLRTGPNYGYTF. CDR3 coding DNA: TGTGCCAGCAGTCTGAGGACAGGACCTAACTATGGCTACACCTTC.

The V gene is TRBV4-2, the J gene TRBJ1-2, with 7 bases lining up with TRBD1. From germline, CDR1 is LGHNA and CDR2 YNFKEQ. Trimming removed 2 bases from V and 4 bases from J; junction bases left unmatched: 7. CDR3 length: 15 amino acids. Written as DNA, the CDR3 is TGTGCCAGCAGCCAACCCGGGACAGTCATCTATGGCTACACCTTC. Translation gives CASSQPGTVIYGYTF.

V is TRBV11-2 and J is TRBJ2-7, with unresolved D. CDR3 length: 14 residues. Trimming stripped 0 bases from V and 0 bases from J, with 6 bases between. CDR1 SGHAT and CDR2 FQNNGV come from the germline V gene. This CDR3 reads CASSLDATSYEQYF. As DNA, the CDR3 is TGTGCCAGCAGCTTAGATGCTACCTCCTACGAGCAGTACTTC.

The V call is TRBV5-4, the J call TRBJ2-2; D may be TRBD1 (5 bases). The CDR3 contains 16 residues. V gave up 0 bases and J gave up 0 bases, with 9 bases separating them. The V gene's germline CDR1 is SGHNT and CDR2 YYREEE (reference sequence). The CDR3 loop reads CASSLGRGANTGELFF. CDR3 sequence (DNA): TGTGCCAGCAGCTTGGGTAGGGGCGCGAACACCGGGGAGCTGTTTTTT.

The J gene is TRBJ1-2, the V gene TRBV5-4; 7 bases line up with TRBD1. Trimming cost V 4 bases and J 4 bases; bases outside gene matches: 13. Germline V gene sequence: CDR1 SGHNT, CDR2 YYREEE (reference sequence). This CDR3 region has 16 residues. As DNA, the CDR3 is TGTGCCAGCAGCCGTGGGGGTGACAGGGCGGGCTATGGCTACACCTTC. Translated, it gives CASSRGGDRAGYGYTF.

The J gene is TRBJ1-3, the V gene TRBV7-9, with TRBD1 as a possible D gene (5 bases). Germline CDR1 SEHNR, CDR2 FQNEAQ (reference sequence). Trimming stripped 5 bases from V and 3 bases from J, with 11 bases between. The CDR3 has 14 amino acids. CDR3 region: CASSPGGYGNTIYF. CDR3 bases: TGTGCCAGCAGCCCGGGGGGTTATGGAAACACCATATATTTT.

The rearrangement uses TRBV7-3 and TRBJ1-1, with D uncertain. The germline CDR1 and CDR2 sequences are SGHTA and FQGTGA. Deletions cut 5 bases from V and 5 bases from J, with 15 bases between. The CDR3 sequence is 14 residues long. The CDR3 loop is CASSPSHWATEAFF. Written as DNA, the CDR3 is TGTGCCAGCAGCCCGTCCCACTGGGCGACTGAAGCTTTCTTT.

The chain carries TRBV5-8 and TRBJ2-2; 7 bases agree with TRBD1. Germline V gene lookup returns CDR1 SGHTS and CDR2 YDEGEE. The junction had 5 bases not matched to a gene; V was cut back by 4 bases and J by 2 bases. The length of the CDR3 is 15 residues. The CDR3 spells CASSLGTDNTGELFF. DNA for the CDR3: TGTGCCAGCAGCCTGGGGACAGATAACACCGGGGAGCTGTTTTTT.

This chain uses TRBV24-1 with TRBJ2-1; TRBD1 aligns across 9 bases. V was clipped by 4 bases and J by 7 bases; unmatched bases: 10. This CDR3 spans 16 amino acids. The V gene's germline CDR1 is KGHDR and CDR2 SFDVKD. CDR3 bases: TGTGCCACCAGTGACTCATCCGGGACAGGGACTAATGAGCAGTTCTTC. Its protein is CATSDSSGTGTNEQFF.

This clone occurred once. The CDR3 nucleotides are TGTGCAAGTCCTGAGGGAGGGACTAGCAGAGATACGCAGTATTTT. This codes for CASPEGGTSRDTQYF. This chain uses TRBV12-2 with TRBJ2-3; no DNA check was done on the table's D call, TRBD2. TRBV12-2 is deemed a pseudogene. CDR3 size: 15 residues.